This record looks at one TCR beta chain sequence and its context. The data were taken from a study of blood T cell repertoires in COVID-19. On the study more broadly: Acute-phase and convalescent COVID-19 samples originated in the United States, Italy and Spain. From T cells, B-cell-depleted T cells, or PBMCs came the material, which was cDNA or gDNA.

Per the study methods: Estimates of nucleated cell counts were drawn from the amplification of reference gene primers. TCRdb keeps only in-frame clones here, not all; method: immunoSEQ multiplex PCR. V and J calls and clone size follow that table, whereas D and trimming were derived from the DNA. Of under 200,000 clones listed, about 88% are singletons. The sequence was collected from a man aged 18 to 29 with acute or convalescent COVID-19. Sequenced input: peripheral blood.

CDR3 sequence (DNA): TGCGCCAGCAGGCCGGGACGGGAGCTTACAGATACGCAGTATTTT. It encodes CASRPGRELTDTQYF. The rearrangement links TRBV10-2 to TRBJ2-3; D is possibly TRBD2 (6 bases). Germline V lookup: CDR1 WSHSY, CDR2 SAAADI. The CDR3 length is 15 residues. Deletions cut 6 bases from V and 3 bases from J, with 16 bases between.